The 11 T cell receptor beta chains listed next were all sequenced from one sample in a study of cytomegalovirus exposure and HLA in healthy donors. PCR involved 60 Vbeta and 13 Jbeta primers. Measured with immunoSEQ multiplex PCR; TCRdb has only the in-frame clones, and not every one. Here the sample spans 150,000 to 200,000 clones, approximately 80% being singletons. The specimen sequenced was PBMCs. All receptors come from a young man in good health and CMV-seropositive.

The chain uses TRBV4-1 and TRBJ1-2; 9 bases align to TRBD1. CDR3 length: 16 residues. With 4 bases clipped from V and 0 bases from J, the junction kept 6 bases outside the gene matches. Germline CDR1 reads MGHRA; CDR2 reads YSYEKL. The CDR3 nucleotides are TGCGCCAGCAGCCCCGGGACAGGGTATACTAACTATGGCTACACCTTC. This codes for CASSPGTGYTNYGYTF.

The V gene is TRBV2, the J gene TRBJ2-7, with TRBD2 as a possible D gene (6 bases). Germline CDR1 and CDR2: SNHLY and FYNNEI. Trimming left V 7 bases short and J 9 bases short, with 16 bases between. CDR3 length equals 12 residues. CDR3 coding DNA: TGTGCCAGCACCTCCGGGACTCCCGGGCAGTACTTC. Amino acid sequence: CASTSGTPGQYF. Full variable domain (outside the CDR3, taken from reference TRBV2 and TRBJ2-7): EPEVTQTPSHQVTQMGQEVILRCVPISNHLYFYWYRQILGQKVEFLVSFYNNEISEKSEIFDDQFSVERPDGSNFTLKIRSTKLEDSAMYFCASTSGTPGQYFGPGTRLTVT.

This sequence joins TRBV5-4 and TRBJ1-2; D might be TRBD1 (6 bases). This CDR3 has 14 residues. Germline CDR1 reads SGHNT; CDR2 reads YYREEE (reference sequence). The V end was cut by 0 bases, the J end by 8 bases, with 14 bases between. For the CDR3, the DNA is TGTGCCAGCAGCTTGGACAGGGATCCAGGGGGCTACACCTTC. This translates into CASSLDRDPGGYTF.

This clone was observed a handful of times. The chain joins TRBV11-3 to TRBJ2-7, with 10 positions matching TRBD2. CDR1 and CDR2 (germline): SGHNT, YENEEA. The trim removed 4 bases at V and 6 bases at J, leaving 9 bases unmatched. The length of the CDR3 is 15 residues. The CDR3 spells CASSSSSGRSFEQYF. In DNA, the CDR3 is TGTGCCAGCAGCTCCTCTAGCGGGAGATCTTTCGAGCAGTACTTC.

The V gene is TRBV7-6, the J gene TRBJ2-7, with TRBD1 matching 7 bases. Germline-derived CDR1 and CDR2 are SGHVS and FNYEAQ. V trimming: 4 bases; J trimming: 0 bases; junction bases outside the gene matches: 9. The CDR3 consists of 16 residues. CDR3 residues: CASSYCTGDDSYEQYF. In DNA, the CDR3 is TGTGCCAGCAGCTACTGTACAGGGGACGACTCCTACGAGCAGTACTTC.

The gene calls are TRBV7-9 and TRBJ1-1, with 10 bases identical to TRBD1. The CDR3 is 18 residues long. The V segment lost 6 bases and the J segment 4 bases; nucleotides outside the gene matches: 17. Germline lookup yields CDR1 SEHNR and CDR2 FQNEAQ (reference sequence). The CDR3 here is CASSWDPGTGVFGTEAFF. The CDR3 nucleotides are TGTGCCAGCAGTTGGGATCCCGGGACAGGGGTCTTCGGCACTGAAGCTTTCTTT.

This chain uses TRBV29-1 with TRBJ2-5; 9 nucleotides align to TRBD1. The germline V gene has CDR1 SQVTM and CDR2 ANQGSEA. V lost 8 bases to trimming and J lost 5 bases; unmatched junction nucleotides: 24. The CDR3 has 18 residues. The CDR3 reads CSPGYTGQGTLEMETQYF. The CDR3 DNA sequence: TGCAGCCCTGGCTATACTGGACAGGGGACGCTTGAGATGGAGACCCAGTACTTC.

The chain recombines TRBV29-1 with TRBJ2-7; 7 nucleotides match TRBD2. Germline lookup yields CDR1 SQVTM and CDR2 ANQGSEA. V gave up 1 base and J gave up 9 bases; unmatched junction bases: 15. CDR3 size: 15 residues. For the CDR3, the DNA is TGCAGCGTTGAAGGGGAGGGAACACTTTCCGGCGGGCAGTACTTC. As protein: CSVEGEGTLSGGQYF.

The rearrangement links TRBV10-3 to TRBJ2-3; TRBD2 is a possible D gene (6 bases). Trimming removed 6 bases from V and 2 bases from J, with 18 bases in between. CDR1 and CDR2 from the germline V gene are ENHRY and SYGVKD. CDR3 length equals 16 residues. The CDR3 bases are TGTGCCATCAGAAACACTAGCCTAGTGAACACAGATACGCAGTATTTT. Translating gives CAIRNTSLVNTDTQYF.

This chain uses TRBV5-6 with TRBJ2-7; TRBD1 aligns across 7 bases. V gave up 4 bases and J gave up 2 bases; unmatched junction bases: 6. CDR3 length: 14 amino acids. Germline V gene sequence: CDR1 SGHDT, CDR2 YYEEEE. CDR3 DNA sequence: TGTGCCAGCAGCCTCCGGGACAGTGCCTACGAGCAGTACTTC. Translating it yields CASSLRDSAYEQYF.

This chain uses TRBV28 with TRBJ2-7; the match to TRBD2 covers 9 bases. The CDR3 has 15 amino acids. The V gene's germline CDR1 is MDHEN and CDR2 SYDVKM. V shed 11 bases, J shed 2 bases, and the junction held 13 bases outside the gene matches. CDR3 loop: CASKRASGATYEQYF. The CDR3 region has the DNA TGTGCCTCCAAGAGGGCTAGCGGGGCAACCTACGAGCAGTACTTC.